These 7 T cell receptor beta chains were sequenced from one sample in a study of T cells in Graves' hyperthyroidism and ophthalmopathy. Amplified regions were TCR beta CDR3 sequences from RNA transcripts. HTBI primers were used for first-round RT-PCR of the TCR CDR3. Each CDR3 protein gets one entry after TCRdb re-called the multiplex PCR reads with MiXCR. The table has some 550,000 distinct CDR3 sequences, 16% seen once. The sequencing sample was made of blood. Source of these receptors: a woman aged 40-49 years with Graves' ophthalmopathy.

At least ten counts were recorded for this clonotype. The rearrangement uses TRBV2 and TRBJ2-7; D remains unclear. Trimming cost V 4 bases and J 0 bases, with 16 bases left between them. The germline CDR1 and CDR2 sequences are SNHLY and FYNNEI. The CDR3 is 16 amino acids. CDR3 nucleotides: TGTGCCAGCAGTGGATTAGGAGCGAAACTCTCCTACGAGCAGTACTTC. It specifies CASSGLGAKLSYEQYF.

The chain couples TRBV14 to TRBJ2-7; the D gene is possibly TRBD1 (5 bases). The CDR3 has 14 amino acids. In germline, CDR1 is SGHDN, CDR2 FVKESK. The V end was cut by 5 bases, the J end by 0 bases, with 11 bases between. As DNA, the CDR3 is TGTGCCAGCAGCTCCCCGACAGTCTCCTACGAGCAGTACTTC. It encodes CASSSPTVSYEQYF.

In this sample, this clonotype turned up many times. An end of the junction does not agree with germline; a read error may underlie this. The chain joins TRBV7-7 to TRBJ2-5; TRBD2 is a possible D gene (5 bases). This CDR3 is built from 16 residues. Germline V CDR1 and CDR2: SSHAT, FNYEAQ (reference sequence). CDR3 in amino acids: CASSSEFTRRTETQYF. The CDR3 DNA reads TGTGCTAGCAGCTCTGAATTTACACGGAGGACGGAGACCCAGTACTTC. Based on the CDR3 plus reference TRBV7-7 and TRBJ2-5, the full variable domain is GAGVSQSPRYKVTKRGQDVTLRCDPISSHATLYWYQQALGQGPEFLTYFNYEAQPDKSGLPSDRFSAERPEGSISTLTIQRTEQRDSAMYRCASSSEFTRRTETQYFGPGTRLLVL.

Worth noting for this clonotype: The limits of the CDR3 on the DNA are not certain, so only TCRdb's listed CDR3 is given. This sequence joins TRBV11-1 and TRBJ2-1; TRBD1, the D gene given by the table, was not confirmed from the DNA. Germline CDR1 and CDR2: SGHAT and FQDESV (reference sequence). Termini included, the CDR3 measures 19 amino acids. The CDR3: CASSFYICSARGQGGEQFF.

In its sample, this clonotype was seen many times. The chain is built from TRBV18 and TRBJ1-2, with D possibly TRBD1 on 5 matching bases. CDR1 KGHSH and CDR2 LQKENI come from the germline V gene. The CDR3 runs 17 residues. Trimming shortened V by 1 base and J by 3 bases, and 18 bases separated the two germline ends. DNA for the CDR3: TGTGCCAGCTCACCACAGAATCGGGGGAATGCGGACTATGGCTACACCTTC. Protein product: CASSPQNRGNADYGYTF.

This clonotype was counted ten times or more. This chain connects TRBV28 to TRBJ2-7, with 9 bases identical to TRBD2. In germline, CDR1 is MDHEN, CDR2 SYDVKM. This CDR3 is 15 amino acids long. After removal of 2 bases from V and 4 bases from J, the junction contained 6 bases not matched to a gene. CDR3 region: CASSLISSGIYEQYF. CDR3 nucleotide sequence: TGTGCCAGCAGTTTAATCTCTAGCGGGATTTACGAGCAGTACTTC. The variable domain in full, completed from reference TRBV28 and TRBJ2-7, reads DVKVTQSSRYLVKRTGEKVFLECVQDMDHENMFWYRQDPGLGLRLIYFSYDVKMKEKGDIPEGYSVSREKKERFSLILESASTNQTSMYLCASSLISSGIYEQYFGPGTRLTVT.

This clonotype has a handful of counts. The rearrangement joins TRBV3-1 to TRBJ2-7; D may be TRBD2 (6 bases). CDR3 size: 14 residues. Germline CDR1 LGHDT, CDR2 YNNKEL (reference sequence). Trimming left V 3 bases short and J 1 base short, with 10 bases between. CDR3 DNA sequence: TGTGCCAGCAGCCATGACGGGGGTTCCTACGAGCAGTACTTC. The encoded protein is CASSHDGGSYEQYF.